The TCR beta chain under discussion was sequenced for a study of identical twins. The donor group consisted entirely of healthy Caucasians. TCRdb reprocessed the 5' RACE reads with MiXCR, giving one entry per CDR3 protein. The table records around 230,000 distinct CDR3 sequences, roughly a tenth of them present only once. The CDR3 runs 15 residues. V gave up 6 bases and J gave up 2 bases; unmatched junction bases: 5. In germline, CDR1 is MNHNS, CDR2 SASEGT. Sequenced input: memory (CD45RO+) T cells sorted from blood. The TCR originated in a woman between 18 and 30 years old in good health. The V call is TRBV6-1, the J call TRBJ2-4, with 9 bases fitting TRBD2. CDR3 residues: CASSPGTSPKNIQYF. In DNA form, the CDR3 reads TGTGCCAGCAGCCCAGGGACTAGCCCCAAAAACATTCAGTACTTC.